The present T cell receptor (beta chain) was sequenced within a study of PD-1 blockade in classical Hodgkin lymphoma. Relapse was seen in all patients after autologous stem cell transplantation, and brentuximab vedotin exposure was variable. The V end lost 3 bases, the J end lost 8 bases, and 11 bases lay between the germline ends. The germline CDR1 and CDR2 sequences are SGHNT and YENEEA. This CDR3 comprises 13 residues. Sequencing was performed with immunoSEQ multiplex PCR; in TCRdb, only in-frame clones are kept and a portion is missing. The sample shows 49,000 or so clones, 80% of them seen only once.

This specimen consisted of peripheral blood mononuclear cells (PBMCs), obtained before the second cycle of nivolumab. The V call is TRBV11-3, the J call TRBJ2-1; weak D call: TRBD2 (6 bases). The clonotype comes from a human donor with classical Hodgkin lymphoma. As DNA, the CDR3 is TGTGCCAGCAGCTTCCCCGGGGGAGATGAGCAGTTCTTC. Protein: CASSFPGGDEQFF.